The 17 T cell receptor beta chains in this list originate from one sample, sequenced in a study of blood T cell repertoires in COVID-19. Some clones are missing from TCRdb's copy, which holds only in-frame ones; the method was immunoSEQ multiplex PCR. The sample carries about 33,000 clones, 87% recorded once. The sequenced sample consisted of peripheral blood. The source of these receptors is a man aged 55 to 70 with acute or convalescent COVID-19.

This sequence joins TRBV18 and TRBJ1-2; tentatively, D is TRBD1 (6 bases). V was shortened by 6 bases and J by 8 bases, with 16 bases between the two germline ends. Germline CDR1 and CDR2: KGHSH and LQKENI. The CDR3 consists of 13 residues. CDR3 sequence: CASSSDRSQGYTF. The CDR3 DNA follows: TGTGCCAGCTCTTCCGACAGGTCCCAGGGCTACACCTTC.

This clone was seen only once. The V call is TRBV28, the J call TRBJ1-3; 7 nucleotides agree with TRBD1. The CDR3 consists of 15 residues. J gave up 4 bases and V 6 bases, and 9 bases lay outside the gene matches. Germline CDR1 and CDR2: MDHEN and SYDVKM. The CDR3 spells CASRPDRASGNTIYF. The CDR3, as DNA: TGTGCCAGCAGACCTGACAGGGCCTCCGGAAACACCATATATTTT.

This clone was recorded a few times. V and J are TRBV2 and TRBJ1-3; 9 nucleotides match TRBD1. Germline V CDR1 and CDR2: SNHLY, FYNNEI. V lost 8 bases and J lost 6; bases outside the gene matches: 8. The CDR3 sequence is 14 residues long. DNA of the CDR3: TGTGCCAGCGGAGGACAGGGGAACCCAAACACCATATATTTT. Amino acids: CASGGQGNPNTIYF.

The rearrangement joins TRBV4-2 to TRBJ2-1, with 12 bases fitting TRBD2. The CDR3 runs to 15 residues. Per the germline V gene, CDR1 is LGHNA and CDR2 is YNFKEQ. The J segment lost 4 bases and the V segment lost 4 bases, leaving 2 bases of the junction unmatched. CDR3 loop: CASSRLAGDYNEQFF. Here the CDR3 DNA reads TGTGCCAGCAGCCGACTAGCGGGAGATTACAATGAGCAGTTCTTC.

The chain recombines TRBV6-5 with TRBJ1-5; 9 positions agree with TRBD1. J lost 4 bases, V lost 5 bases, and 6 bases had no gene match. This CDR3 is built from 15 residues. Germline V lookup: CDR1 MNHEY, CDR2 SVGAGI. The CDR3 protein is CASSQDRGGNQPQHF. CDR3 bases: TGTGCCAGCAGTCAGGACAGGGGTGGGAATCAGCCCCAGCATTTT.

This chain joins TRBV5-6 and TRBJ1-4; no reliable D call. Germline CDR1 is SGHDT and CDR2 is YYEEEE. This CDR3 has 12 amino acids. Trimming took off 2 bases at V and 6 bases at J, with 5 bases between the two ends. Here the CDR3 reads CASSFRDEKLFF. For the CDR3, the DNA is TGTGCCAGCAGCTTCCGGGATGAAAAACTGTTTTTT. Combining the CDR3 with reference TRBV5-6 and TRBJ1-4 gives the whole variable domain DAGVTQSPTHLIKTRGQQVTLRCSPKSGHDTVSWYQQALGQGPQFIFQYYEEEERQRGNFPDRFSGHQFPNYSSELNVNALLLGDSALYLCASSFRDEKLFFGSGTQLSVL.

This clone is a singleton in its sample. V usage is TRBV18 and J usage is TRBJ1-6; 8 bases align to TRBD1. The trim removed 3 bases at V and 10 bases at J, leaving 11 bases unmatched. The CDR3 totals 16 residues. The germline V gene has CDR1 KGHSH and CDR2 LQKENI. CDR3 loop: CASSPQDLGQGSPLHF. For the CDR3, the DNA is TGTGCCAGCTCACCGCAAGACCTCGGACAGGGCTCACCCCTCCACTTT.

This clone showed up just a few times. This chain connects TRBV27 to TRBJ2-1; 7 bases line up with TRBD1. This CDR3 is 15 amino acids long. Germline V gene sequence: CDR1 MNHEY, CDR2 SMNVEV (reference sequence). The J segment lost 2 bases and the V segment lost 5 bases, leaving 6 bases of the junction unmatched. CDR3 protein: CASSPTGPTYNEQFF. The CDR3 DNA reads TGTGCCAGCAGTCCGACAGGGCCAACCTACAATGAGCAGTTCTTC.

The rearrangement links TRBV28 to TRBJ1-4; 8 bases align to TRBD1. Germline trimming cut 5 bases from V and 8 bases from J; bases unmatched to any gene: 10. Germline-derived CDR1 and CDR2 are MDHEN and SYDVKM. The CDR3 contains 15 residues. CDR3 in DNA: TGTGCCAGCAGTCCTCCGGGACAGGTAGACGAAAAACTGTTTTTT. This codes for CASSPPGQVDEKLFF.

The chain couples TRBV9 to TRBJ2-2, with D perhaps TRBD2 (5 bases). Germline loops: CDR1 SGDLS, CDR2 YYNGEE. CDR3 size: 15 residues. V lost 4 bases and J lost 1, with 11 bases in between. In DNA form, the CDR3 reads TGTGCCAGCAGCTCCGGACTCCTGAACACCGGGGAGCTGTTTTTT. As protein: CASSSGLLNTGELFF.

The chain recombines TRBV30 with TRBJ1-5; perhaps TRBD1 as D (6 bases). Trimming took off 0 bases at V and 6 bases at J, with 12 bases between the two ends. CDR1 GTSNPN and CDR2 SVGIG come from the germline V gene (reference sequence). This CDR3 region has 14 residues. The CDR3 region has the DNA TGTGCCTGGAGTGTACAAGGGGGAATTCAGCCCCAGCATTTT. Protein: CAWSVQGGIQPQHF.

The rearrangement links TRBV7-9 to TRBJ1-3; TRBD1 matches at 8 bases. V lost 5 bases and J lost 5; bases outside the gene matches: 8. This CDR3 region has 15 residues. Germline-derived CDR1 and CDR2 are SEHNR and FQNEAQ (reference sequence). The CDR3 loop is CASSPPGQARNTIYF. The CDR3 DNA reads TGTGCCAGCAGCCCCCCGGGACAGGCACGAAACACCATATATTTT.

J is TRBJ2-2 and V is TRBV19; weak D call: TRBD2 (6 bases). The length of the CDR3 is 15 residues. Germline CDR1 reads LNHDA; CDR2 reads SQIVND (reference sequence). Trimming removed 8 bases from V and 3 bases from J, with 16 bases in between. The CDR3 is CASSRGRTHTGELFF. The CDR3 DNA is TGTGCCAGTTCGAGAGGGAGGACCCACACCGGGGAGCTGTTTTTT.

Only one count was recorded for this clone. The J gene is TRBJ2-7, the V gene TRBV9; TRBD2 matches 9 bases. Trimming cost V 2 bases and J 6 bases; bases outside gene matches: 6. Per the germline V gene, CDR1 is SGDLS and CDR2 is YYNGEE. CDR3 length: 14 residues. CDR3 amino acids: CASSVWGAGGEQYF. DNA of the CDR3: TGTGCCAGCAGCGTTTGGGGAGCGGGAGGCGAGCAGTACTTC. The full variable domain, completed using reference TRBV9 and TRBJ2-7, is DSGVTQTPKHLITATGQRVTLRCSPRSGDLSVYWYQQSLDQGLQFLIQYYNGEERAKGNILERFSAQQFPDLHSELNLSSLELGDSALYFCASSVWGAGGEQYFGPGTRLTVT.

This clone was seen a single time. V gene TRBV6-1 combines with J gene TRBJ1-4; D gene unclear. The CDR3 spans 15 residues. The germline CDR1 and CDR2 sequences are MNHNS and SASEGT. V shed 1 base and J shed 7 bases, with 13 bases lying between them. CDR3 loop: CASSEGPLRGEKLFF. In nucleotides, the CDR3 is TGTGCCAGCAGTGAAGGGCCTCTCCGGGGTGAAAAACTGTTTTTT.

This clone was recorded once. The chain joins TRBV9 to TRBJ2-2; 9 bases fit TRBD2. Germline CDR1 reads SGDLS; CDR2 reads YYNGEE. V dropped 6 bases and J dropped 2; count of bases not matched to a gene: 8. This CDR3 is built from 16 residues. Here the CDR3 DNA reads TGTGCCAGCACGGGACGGGGACTAGCTAACACCGGGGAGCTGTTTTTT. Its protein product is CASTGRGLANTGELFF.

J is TRBJ2-1 and V is TRBV5-4; TRBD2 aligns across 8 bases. The V gene end was trimmed by 7 bases and the J gene end by 2 bases; junction bases not matched to a gene: 8. Germline CDR1 SGHNT, CDR2 YYREEE (reference sequence). CDR3 length: 15 amino acids. In nucleotides, the CDR3 is TGTGCCAGCCGAGCGGGAGCACCCACCTACAATGAGCAGTTCTTC. Protein: CASRAGAPTYNEQFF.